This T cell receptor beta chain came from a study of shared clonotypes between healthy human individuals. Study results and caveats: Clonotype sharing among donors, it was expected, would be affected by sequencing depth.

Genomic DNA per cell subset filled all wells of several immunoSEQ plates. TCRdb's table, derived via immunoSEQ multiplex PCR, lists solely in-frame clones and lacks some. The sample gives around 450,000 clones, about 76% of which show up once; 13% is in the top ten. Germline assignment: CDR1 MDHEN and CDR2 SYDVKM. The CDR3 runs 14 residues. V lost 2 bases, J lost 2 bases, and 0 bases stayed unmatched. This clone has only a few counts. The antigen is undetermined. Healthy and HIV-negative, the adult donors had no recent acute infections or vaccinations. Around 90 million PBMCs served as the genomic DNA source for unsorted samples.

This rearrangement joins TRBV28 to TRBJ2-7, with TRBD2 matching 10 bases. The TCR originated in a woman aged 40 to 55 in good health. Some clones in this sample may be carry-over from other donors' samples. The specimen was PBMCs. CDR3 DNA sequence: TGTGCCAGCAGTTTACTAGCGGGAGCCTACGAGCAGTACTTC. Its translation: CASSLLAGAYEQYF.